This T cell receptor beta chain stems from a study of blood T cell repertoires in COVID-19. Study overall: T cells, B-cell-depleted T cells, or PBMCs supplied cDNA or gDNA.

While infection was still active, Seattle patients were enrolled and then followed longitudinally. Original processing methods: Reference gene primer amplification gave estimated nucleated cell counts. Here immunoSEQ multiplex PCR was the method, and the copy in TCRdb shows in-frame clones only, minus some. Clone size and the V and J calls come from that table; the DNA yielded D and trimming. The table has tens of thousands of clones, 70% to 90% seen once. The TCR sequence derives from a woman aged 45-59 years with COVID-19, enrolled during active disease. Material: peripheral blood.

CDR3 sequence (DNA): TGTGCCAGCACCTCGACAGGGTTTGAAGCTTTCTTT. This codes for CASTSTGFEAFF. This chain links TRBV28 with TRBJ1-1; 7 nucleotides match TRBD1. CDR1 and CDR2 (germline): MDHEN, SYDVKM. The V gene end was trimmed by 7 bases and the J gene end by 7 bases; junction bases not matched to a gene: 6. The CDR3 has 12 residues.